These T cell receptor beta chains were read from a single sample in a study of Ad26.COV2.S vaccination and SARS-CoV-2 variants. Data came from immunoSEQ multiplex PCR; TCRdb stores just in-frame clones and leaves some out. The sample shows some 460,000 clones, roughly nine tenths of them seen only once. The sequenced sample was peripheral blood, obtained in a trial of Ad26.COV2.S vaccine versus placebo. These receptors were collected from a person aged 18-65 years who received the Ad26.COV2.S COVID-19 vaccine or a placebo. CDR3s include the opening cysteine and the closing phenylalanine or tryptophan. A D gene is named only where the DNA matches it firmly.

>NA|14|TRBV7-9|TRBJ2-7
CASSRISSSYEQYF
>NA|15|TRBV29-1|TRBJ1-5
CSAMVGGGGNQPQHF
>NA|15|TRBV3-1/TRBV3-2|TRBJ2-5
CASSQSSTGWETQYF
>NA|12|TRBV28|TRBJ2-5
CASSLASMTQYF
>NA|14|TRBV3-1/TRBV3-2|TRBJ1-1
CASSQKSGYTEAFF
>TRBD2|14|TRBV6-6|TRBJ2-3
CTSRLAANTDTQYF
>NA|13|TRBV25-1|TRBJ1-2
CASSELDRSGYTF
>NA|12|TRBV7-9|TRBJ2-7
CASSLVGYEQYF
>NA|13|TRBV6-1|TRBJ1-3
CASSERAGNTIYF
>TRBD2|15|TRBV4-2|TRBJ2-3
CASSQLAGHTDTQYF
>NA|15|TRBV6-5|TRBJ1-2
CASSYSGGLGYGYTF
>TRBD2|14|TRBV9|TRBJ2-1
CASSVDASGGRQFF
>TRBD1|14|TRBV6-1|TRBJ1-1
CASSEYRDSTEAFF
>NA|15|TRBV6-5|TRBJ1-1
CASSYPPPRNTEAFF
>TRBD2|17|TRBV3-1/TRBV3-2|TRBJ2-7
CASSQVDGGALGYEQYF
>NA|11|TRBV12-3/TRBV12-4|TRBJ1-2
CASRGLGGYTF
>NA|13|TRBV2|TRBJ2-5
CASSGQREETQYF
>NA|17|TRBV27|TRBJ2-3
CASRRPGTPASTDTQYF
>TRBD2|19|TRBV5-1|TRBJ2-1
CASSQGLAGGPSSYNEQFF
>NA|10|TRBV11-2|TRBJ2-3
CASPPDTQYF